Following are 18 T cell receptor beta chains from one sample sequenced in a study of CD8+CD57+ T cells in acquired aplastic anemia. Profiling that covered TCR beta VDJ and CDR3 relied on genomic DNA as its template. From the reads, TCRdb called clonotypes with MiXCR, one entry per CDR3 protein. The data hold 350,000 to 450,000 distinct CDR3 sequences, with 55% to 70% observed a single time. The sample was sorted CD4+, CD8+, or CD8+CD57+ T cells (not recorded which) from PBMCs. These receptors were taken from a human donor in good health, serving as a control.

CDR3 nucleotides: TGTGCCAGCAACTTCGGAGGGCGTGGCTATGGCTACACCTTC. This encodes CASNFGGRGYGYTF. The chain employs TRBV6-6 and TRBJ1-2, with D unclear. Trimming removed 7 bases at V and 4 bases at J, with 16 bases between. The CDR3 sequence is 14 residues long. CDR1 and CDR2 (germline): MNHNY, SVGAGI (reference sequence).

J is TRBJ2-5 and V is TRBV11-3; 7 bases are a match to TRBD1. The ends lost 4 bases at V and 0 bases at J; junction bases unmatched: 5. There are 15 residues in the CDR3. From germline, CDR1 is SGHNT and CDR2 YENEEA. The CDR3 here is CASSSRTGHQETQYF. Written as DNA, the CDR3 is TGTGCCAGCAGCTCCCGGACAGGTCACCAAGAGACCCAGTACTTC.

Comments on this clonotype: This may stem from a read error, because a much larger clone lies one nucleotide away. The chain recombines TRBV5-1 with TRBJ2-7; 9 bases are shared with TRBD1. The CDR3 has 15 residues. From germline, CDR1 is SGHRS and CDR2 YFSETQ. The V gene end was trimmed by 4 bases and the J gene end by 7 bases; junction bases not matched to a gene: 12. CDR3: CASSQTGTGLDEQYF. DNA of the CDR3: TGCGCCAGCAGCCAGACCGGGACAGGGCTGGATGAGCAGTACTTC.

The chain joins TRBV20-1 to TRBJ1-5, with D perhaps matching TRBD1 (6 bases). The CDR3 loop spans 12 amino acids. Per germline, CDR1 DFQATT and CDR2 SNEGSKA (reference sequence). V gave up 1 base and J gave up 10 bases, with 11 bases separating them. The CDR3 spells CSARATGIPQHF. The CDR3 DNA reads TGCAGTGCTAGAGCGACAGGTATCCCCCAGCATTTT.

In regard to this clonotype: The junction does not match germline at one end; this may be a read error. The V and J genes are TRBV7-3 and TRBJ1-2; TRBD1 might be the D (5 bases). The CDR3 spans 15 residues. Germline V CDR1 and CDR2: SGHTA, FQGTGA. The CDR3 bases are TGTGCCAGCAGTAATGGGGGGGGAGGCACCTCTGGCTTCACCTTC. Protein product: CASSNGGGGTSGFTF.

The chain combines TRBV5-1 with TRBJ2-7; perhaps TRBD1 as D (6 bases). V lost 1 base, J lost 7 bases, and 15 bases lay in between. CDR3 length: 14 residues. CDR1 and CDR2 from the germline V gene are SGHRS and YFSETQ. The CDR3 nucleotides read TGCGCCAGCAGCTTGTCCAAACAGGGAGAGGAGCAGTACTTC. Protein product: CASSLSKQGEEQYF.

The sample holds one count of this clonotype. The rearrangement uses TRBV20-1 and TRBJ2-7; 11 nucleotides line up with TRBD2. The germline CDR1 and CDR2 sequences are DFQATT and SNEGSKA (reference sequence). V shed 2 bases, J shed 0 bases, and the junction held 12 bases outside the gene matches. The CDR3 has 18 residues. For the CDR3, the DNA is TGCAGTGCTAGACCGTTTGGACTAGCGGGTCTCAGCTCCTACGAGCAGTACTTC. As protein: CSARPFGLAGLSSYEQYF.

At least ten counts were recorded for this clonotype. The chain carries TRBV6-2 or TRBV6-3 and TRBJ1-2, with D possibly TRBD1 on 5 matching bases. This CDR3 comprises 15 residues. V lost 0 bases and J 2 bases, leaving 10 bases between the germline ends. The germline gives CDR1 MNHEY, CDR2 SVGEGT. The DNA for the CDR3 is TGTGCCAGCAGTTACTCGTGGGGGGAGAACTATGGCTACACCTTC. It yields the protein CASSYSWGENYGYTF.

The rearrangement uses TRBV7-9 and TRBJ1-3, with D possibly matching TRBD1 (5 bases). CDR3 length equals 14 residues. Germline-derived CDR1 and CDR2 are SEHNR and FQNEAQ (reference sequence). Trimming left V 1 base short and J 16 bases short, with 20 bases between. The chain's CDR3 is CASSLVGHTGNFYF. The CDR3 DNA reads TGTGCCAGCAGCTTAGTGGGGCACACAGGCAACTTCTATTTT.

The chain is built from TRBV2 and TRBJ2-7, with 7 nucleotides matching TRBD2. The trim removed 7 bases at V and 6 bases at J, leaving 9 bases unmatched. This CDR3 is 13 amino acids long. Germline loops: CDR1 SNHLY, CDR2 FYNNEI. The CDR3 region is CASTGRQGGEQYF. The DNA of the CDR3 is TGTGCCAGCACCGGGAGGCAGGGCGGCGAGCAGTACTTC.

This clonotype has just one count. A junction boundary mismatches the germline segment, possibly from a read error. This chain uses TRBV7-2 with TRBJ1-6, with 9 bases fitting TRBD1. The germline V gene has CDR1 SGHTA and CDR2 FQGNSA. The CDR3 length is 15 residues. As DNA, the CDR3 is TGTGCCAGCAGCTCGGCTGGGACAGGGAATTCACCCCGCCACTTT. It encodes CASSSAGTGNSPRHF.

This clonotype was seen a few times. Possible read error: a much larger clone is one base away. The V call is TRBV16, the J call TRBJ1-2; D is uncertain. V lost 3 bases, J lost 4 bases, and 6 bases lay in between. Per germline, CDR1 KGHSY and CDR2 FQNENV. This CDR3 has 12 residues. In nucleotides, the CDR3 is TGTGCCAGCAGCCACTCCTGCTATGGCTACACCTTC. Its translation: CASSHSCYGYTF.

This clonotype was seen more than once but under ten times. The rearrangement joins TRBV2 to TRBJ2-7, with D unresolved. Per the germline V gene, CDR1 is SNHLY and CDR2 is FYNNEI. CDR3 length: 14 amino acids. V was cut by 6 bases and J by 2 bases, with 14 bases left in between. CDR3 region: CASSLTGPAYEQYF. In DNA form, the CDR3 reads TGTGCCAGCAGCTTAACCGGTCCTGCCTACGAGCAGTACTTC.

The chain is built from TRBV12-3 or TRBV12-4 and TRBJ1-2; D may be TRBD1 (6 bases). V was trimmed by 6 bases and J by 8 bases, leaving 22 bases between them. The CDR3 runs 15 residues. The CDR3 bases are TGTGCCAGCAGCCATTACCGTTCCAGGGGTACAGGCTACACCTTC. This gives the protein CASSHYRSRGTGYTF.

This sequence joins TRBV5-5 and TRBJ2-3; D gene uncertain. The germline gives CDR1 SGHKS, CDR2 YYEKEE (reference sequence). The ends were cut back, 4 bases at V and 4 bases at J, with 10 bases in the middle. The CDR3 has 13 amino acids. CDR3 nucleotides: TGTGCCAGCAGCATGATTTCACCAGATACGCAGTATTTT. Its protein is CASSMISPDTQYF.

This clonotype has only one observation. The J gene is TRBJ1-5, the V gene TRBV12-3 or TRBV12-4, with a weak D call TRBD1 (5 bases). The CDR3 spans 14 residues. Trimming took off 6 bases at V and 9 bases at J, with 18 bases between the two ends. The CDR3 sequence is CASSGEEGPRPQHF. The CDR3 coding sequence is TGTGCCAGCAGCGGAGAGGAGGGGCCCCGGCCCCAGCATTTT.

The chain employs TRBV2 and TRBJ2-7, with D uncertain. Germline CDR1 SNHLY, CDR2 FYNNEI. The CDR3 is 13 residues long. V lost 5 bases to trimming and J lost 5 bases, with 13 bases between them. CDR3 nucleotides: TGTGCCAGCAGTTTTGGGCGGCTCGACGAGCAGTACTTC. It translates to CASSFGRLDEQYF.

The rearrangement links TRBV5-4 to TRBJ2-3, with TRBD2 identical over 9 bases. With V trimmed by 0 bases and J by 2 bases, 10 bases remained unmatched. This CDR3 contains 18 residues. The germline V gene has CDR1 SGHNT and CDR2 YYREEE (reference sequence). This chain's CDR3 is CASSLEKGAGGTTDTQYF. The CDR3 DNA reads TGTGCCAGCAGCTTGGAAAAGGGGGCGGGGGGGACCACAGATACGCAGTATTTT.